This TCR beta chain was profiled in a study of blood T cell repertoires in COVID-19. Looking at the study overall: Samples representing acute and convalescent COVID-19 were sourced from the United States, Italy and Spain. PBMCs, B-cell-depleted T cells, or T cells provided the cDNA or gDNA that made up the material.

In this sample, this clone turned up a few times. Original data processing: Amplification of reference gene primers provided the estimated nucleated cell counts. Profiled with immunoSEQ multiplex PCR; TCRdb holds only in-frame clones, not every one. V and J calls and clone size follow that table, whereas D and trimming were derived from the DNA. The sample holds some 190,000 clones, about 88% seen once. V trimming: 11 bases; J trimming: 8 bases; junction bases outside the gene matches: 8. Looked up from germline, CDR1 is MNHEY and CDR2 is SVGAGI. CDR3 length: 11 residues. The TCR was taken from a human donor in a cohort sampled during active COVID-19. The J gene is TRBJ1-1, the V gene TRBV6-5; 7 nucleotides align to TRBD1. Specimen: peripheral blood. CDR3 DNA sequence: TGTGCCGGGACTGACAGGGAAGAAGCTTTCTTT. Its protein is CAGTDREEAFF.